The 22 T cell receptor beta chains presented below share a single source sample, sequenced in a study of tumour-infiltrating T cells in Burkitt lymphoma. Libraries were prepared by immunoSEQ multiplex PCR; TCRdb keeps only in-frame clonotypes and omits some of them. Of 4,000 to 6,000 clones listed, around 9.9% are singletons. The sequencing sample was made of tumor tissue. Source of these receptors: a human donor with diffuse large B-cell lymphoma.

This rearrangement joins TRBV5-6 to TRBJ1-4; D gene uncertain. Germline CDR1 SGHDT, CDR2 YYEEEE. V lost 2 bases and J lost 5, with 4 bases in between. CDR3 length: 12 residues. CDR3 protein: CASSLWNEKLFF. In nucleotides, the CDR3 is TGTGCCAGCAGCTTATGGAATGAAAAACTGTTTTTT.

CDR3 region: CASSLVAGGDTQYF. CDR3 DNA sequence: TGTGCCAGCAGCTTAGTTGCGGGGGGAGATACGCAGTATTTT. The chain links TRBV7-2 to TRBJ2-3; 8 bases map to TRBD2. This CDR3 region has 14 residues. V shed 1 base and J 5 bases; nucleotides not matched to a gene: 2. The V gene's germline CDR1 is SGHTA and CDR2 FQGNSA.

This clone was counted between two and nine times. This chain joins TRBV4-3 and TRBJ1-6, with a weak D call TRBD1 (5 bases). CDR1 and CDR2 (germline): LGHNA, YSLEER. This CDR3 comprises 14 residues. The germline V and J ends were trimmed by 4 bases and 7 bases, with 11 bases remaining between them. The CDR3: CASSRFGGNSPLHF. In DNA form, the CDR3 reads TGCGCCAGCAGCCGCTTCGGGGGAAATTCACCCCTCCACTTT.

This clone was counted a few times. The chain is built from TRBV5-1 and TRBJ1-6, with D unclear. The V and J ends lost 2 bases and 4 bases respectively, with 22 bases between them. Germline values: CDR1 SGHRS, CDR2 YFSETQ. CDR3 length: 19 amino acids. CDR3 sequence (DNA): TGCGCCAGCAGCTTACAACGGGGATCCTTGGACCGATATAATTCACCCCTCCACTTT. Protein: CASSLQRGSLDRYNSPLHF.

This clone appeared a few times. This chain links TRBV10-3 with TRBJ1-1, with D maybe TRBD1 (6 bases). This CDR3 is 13 amino acids long. The V end lost 11 bases, the J end lost 0 bases, and 13 bases lay between the germline ends. Per germline, CDR1 ENHRY and CDR2 SYGVKD. The CDR3 DNA follows: TGTGCCTCAAAGGACAGTTTGAACACTGAAGCTTTCTTT. Its protein product is CASKDSLNTEAFF.

This clone was observed a handful of times. The rearrangement joins TRBV6-5 to TRBJ2-5; TRBD2 aligns across 8 bases. CDR3 size: 13 residues. The germline gives CDR1 MNHEY, CDR2 SVGAGI. The trim removed 5 bases at V and 5 bases at J, leaving 4 bases unmatched. CDR3 loop: CASSPAGVETQYF. In DNA form, the CDR3 reads TGTGCCAGCAGTCCAGCGGGGGTGGAGACCCAGTACTTC.

This clone has only a few counts. The CDR3 loop reads CASSVDPGLTPQPQHF. DNA for the CDR3: TGTGCCAGCAGCGTGGACCCGGGACTGACTCCTCAGCCCCAGCATTTT. The gene calls are TRBV9 and TRBJ1-5, with D maybe TRBD1 (5 bases). This CDR3 is built from 16 residues. Deletions cut 2 bases from V and 6 bases from J, with 18 bases between. CDR1 is SGDLS and CDR2 is YYNGEE in the germline V gene. Combining the CDR3 with reference TRBV9 and TRBJ1-5 gives the whole variable domain DSGVTQTPKHLITATGQRVTLRCSPRSGDLSVYWYQQSLDQGLQFLIQYYNGEERAKGNILERFSAQQFPDLHSELNLSSLELGDSALYFCASSVDPGLTPQPQHFGDGTRLSIL.

This clone showed up just a few times. The V and J genes are TRBV15 and TRBJ2-6; TRBD1 agrees at 9 bases. V was pared by 1 base and J by 1 base, with 11 bases of the junction left unmatched. CDR1 and CDR2 from the germline V gene are LNHNV and YYDKDF (reference sequence). The CDR3 extends over 20 amino acids. Written as DNA, the CDR3 is TGTGCCACCAGCAGAGCCCACCGGGACAGGGAGTATTCTGGGGCCAACGTCCTGACTTTC. Encoded protein: CATSRAHRDREYSGANVLTF.

This sequence joins TRBV28 and TRBJ2-6, with 9 bases lining up with TRBD1. The J segment lost 0 bases and the V segment lost 6 bases, leaving 9 bases of the junction unmatched. The CDR3 sequence is 18 residues long. CDR1 MDHEN and CDR2 SYDVKM come from the germline V gene. The CDR3: CASRRLGQGHSGANVLTF. In DNA form, the CDR3 reads TGTGCCAGCAGACGATTGGGACAGGGCCACTCTGGGGCCAACGTCCTGACTTTC.

The rearrangement joins TRBV19 to TRBJ1-1, with TRBD1 matching 12 bases. V shed 5 bases and J 0 bases; nucleotides not matched to a gene: 10. This CDR3 has 18 residues. In germline, CDR1 is LNHDA, CDR2 SQIVND (reference sequence). The CDR3 coding sequence is TGTGCCAGTAGTCTCGTCGGGACAGGGGGCATGGTGAACACTGAAGCTTTCTTT. It specifies CASSLVGTGGMVNTEAFF.

The chain combines TRBV28 with TRBJ1-5, with D possibly TRBD1 on 5 matching bases. Trimming took off 3 bases at V and 0 bases at J, with 9 bases between the two ends. The CDR3 covers 15 residues. Germline V CDR1 and CDR2: MDHEN, SYDVKM. The CDR3 DNA is TGTGCCAGCAGTTTCGGCGGGACTAGCAATCAGCCCCAGCATTTT. It yields the protein CASSFGGTSNQPQHF.

This clone has more than one count but fewer than ten. The chain employs TRBV25-1 and TRBJ2-2; no firm D call. Germline CDR1 MGHDK, CDR2 SYGVNS. The CDR3 length is 14 residues. V dropped 6 bases and J dropped 0 bases, with 8 bases sitting between them. The CDR3 sequence is CASRGNTNTGELFF. The CDR3, as DNA: TGTGCCAGCAGGGGCAACACGAACACCGGGGAGCTGTTTTTT.

This clone was counted a few times. The rearrangement joins TRBV11-2 to TRBJ1-4; 7 nucleotides match TRBD1. The CDR3 has 14 residues. CDR1 SGHAT and CDR2 FQNNGV come from the germline V gene. Trimming took 0 bases from V and 10 from J; bases not matched to a gene: 5. This CDR3 is CASSLEEYRGKLFF. The CDR3 DNA follows: TGTGCCAGCAGCTTAGAGGAGTACAGGGGAAAACTGTTTTTT.

The chain recombines TRBV2 with TRBJ2-3; D is ambiguous. The V gene's germline CDR1 is SNHLY and CDR2 FYNNEI. Trimming left V 4 bases short and J 4 bases short, with 12 bases between. The CDR3 is 14 amino acids. The CDR3 reads CASSGLSTADTQYF. The CDR3 coding sequence is TGTGCCAGCAGTGGGTTGTCTACCGCAGATACGCAGTATTTT.

This clone has just a few counts. The rearrangement uses TRBV29-1 and TRBJ2-1, with 11 bases that match TRBD1. The ends lost 1 base at V and 8 bases at J; junction bases unmatched: 4. This CDR3 spans 14 amino acids. Per germline, CDR1 SQVTM and CDR2 ANQGSEA. The CDR3 protein is CSVEGWTGGDEQFF. The CDR3 region has the DNA TGCAGCGTTGAAGGCTGGACAGGGGGCGATGAGCAGTTCTTC.

This clone was counted between two and nine times. The J gene is TRBJ1-1, the V gene TRBV7-2; 8 bases are a match to TRBD1. In germline, CDR1 is SGHTA, CDR2 FQGNSA. The V and J ends lost 3 bases and 2 bases, in that order; junction bases with no gene match: 8. CDR3 length equals 16 residues. The CDR3 sequence is CASSLHGQGANTEAFF. The DNA of the CDR3 is TGTGCCAGCAGCTTGCATGGGCAGGGGGCTAACACTGAAGCTTTCTTT.

This chain joins TRBV18 and TRBJ1-3, with D unresolved. The germline V gene has CDR1 KGHSH and CDR2 LQKENI. This CDR3 contains 20 residues. V lost 0 bases, J lost 0 bases, and 21 bases lay in between. The CDR3 reads CASSPPASFTGGISGNTIYF. The CDR3 nucleotides read TGTGCCAGCTCACCACCTGCCAGCTTCACGGGTGGCATCTCTGGAAACACCATATATTTT. Looking up the rest from reference TRBV18 and TRBJ1-3 gives the full variable domain: NAGVMQNPRHLVRRRGQEARLRCSPMKGHSHVYWYRQLPEEGLKFMVYLQKENIIDESGMPKERFSAEFPKEGPSILRIQQVVRGDSAAYFCASSPPASFTGGISGNTIYFGEGSWLTVV.

This clone occurred once. Mismatch with germline at one junction end may stem from a read error. The chain uses TRBV6-1 and TRBJ1-3; D is undetermined. This CDR3 contains 17 residues. CDR1 and CDR2 from the germline V gene are MNHNS and SASEGT. CDR3 DNA: TGTGCCAGCAATGAATGGTTTAGGACGGACTCTGGAAACACCATATATTTT. Translated, it gives CASNEWFRTDSGNTIYF.

The table lists this clone with a few counts. The V and J genes are TRBV18 and TRBJ2-1; 7 positions agree with TRBD1. Losses at the gene ends were 2 bases for V and 5 bases for J; bases not matched to a gene: 3. The V gene's germline CDR1 is KGHSH and CDR2 LQKENI. This CDR3 region has 14 residues. CDR3 sequence: CASSPRQGHNEQFF. In DNA, the CDR3 is TGTGCCAGCTCACCAAGACAGGGCCACAATGAGCAGTTCTTC.

The genes are TRBV2 and TRBJ2-7, with TRBD2 identical over 13 bases. Trimming cost V 1 base and J 3 bases; bases outside gene matches: 0. The germline gives CDR1 SNHLY, CDR2 FYNNEI. The CDR3 consists of 15 residues. CDR3 sequence (DNA): TGTGCCAGCAGTGAAGGACTAGCGGGGGGCTACGAGCAGTACTTC. Protein: CASSEGLAGGYEQYF.

In this sample, this clone turned up a few times. The V and J genes are TRBV20-1 and TRBJ1-2; D gene uncertain. V was cut by 5 bases and J by 3 bases, with 4 bases left in between. Germline lookup yields CDR1 DFQATT and CDR2 SNEGSKA (reference sequence). This CDR3 comprises 10 residues. CDR3 nucleotides: TGCAGTGCTGGGTACTATGGCTACACCTTC. Translation gives CSAGYYGYTF.

This clone showed up just a few times. The genes are TRBV14 and TRBJ2-2, with 7 bases that match TRBD1. The V and J ends lost 4 bases and 4 bases, in that order; junction bases with no gene match: 15. In germline, CDR1 is SGHDN, CDR2 FVKESK. The CDR3 extends over 18 amino acids. CDR3 region: CASSRMGAPGQSTGELFF. The CDR3 DNA sequence: TGTGCCAGCAGCCGGATGGGGGCCCCGGGACAGTCCACCGGGGAGCTGTTTTTT.